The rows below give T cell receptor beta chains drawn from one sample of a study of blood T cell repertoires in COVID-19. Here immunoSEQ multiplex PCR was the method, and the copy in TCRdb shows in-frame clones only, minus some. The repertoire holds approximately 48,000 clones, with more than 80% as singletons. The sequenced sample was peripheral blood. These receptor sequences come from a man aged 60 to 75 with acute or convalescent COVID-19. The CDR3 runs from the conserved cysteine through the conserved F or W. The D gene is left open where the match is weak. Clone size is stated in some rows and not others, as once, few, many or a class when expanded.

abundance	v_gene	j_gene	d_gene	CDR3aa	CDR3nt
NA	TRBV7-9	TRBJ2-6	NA	CASSFGGLSSGANVLTF	TGTGCCAGCAGCTTTGGTGGCCTTTCCTCTGGGGCCAACGTCCTGACTTTC
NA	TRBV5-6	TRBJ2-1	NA	CASSPWEWGRRDEQFF	TGTGCCAGCAGCCCGTGGGAATGGGGGCGAAGGGATGAGCAGTTCTTC
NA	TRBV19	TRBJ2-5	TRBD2	CASSIFKGSGSETQYF	TGTGCCAGTAGTATCTTTAAGGGTAGCGGGAGTGAGACCCAGTACTTC
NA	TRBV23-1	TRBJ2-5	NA	CATDPLELPTGETQYF	TGCGCCACGGACCCCCTTGAACTTCCCACGGGGGAGACCCAGTACTTC
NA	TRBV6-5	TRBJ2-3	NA	CAVRGSTDTQYF	TGTGCCGTACGGGGGTCCACAGATACGCAGTATTTT
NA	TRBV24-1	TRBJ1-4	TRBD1	CATSDAGTEGEKLFF	TGTGCCACCAGTGATGCCGGGACAGAGGGTGAAAAACTGTTTTTT
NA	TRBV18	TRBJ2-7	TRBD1	CASSPPSGGSYEQYF	TGTGCCAGCTCACCACCATCAGGGGGCTCCTACGAGCAGTACTTC
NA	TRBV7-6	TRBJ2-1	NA	CASSLAQTRLGNEQFF	TGTGCCAGCAGCTTAGCTCAGACTAGATTAGGCAATGAGCAGTTCTTC
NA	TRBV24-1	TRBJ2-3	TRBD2	CATRPRAGGTDTQYF	TGTGCCACCAGGCCCAGGGCGGGAGGAACAGATACGCAGTATTTT
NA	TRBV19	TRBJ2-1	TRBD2	CASSPRTSGFYNEQFF	TGTGCCAGTAGTCCCCGGACTAGCGGGTTCTACAATGAGCAGTTCTTC
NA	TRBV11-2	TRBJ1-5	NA	CASSLDGGNQPQHF	TGTGCCAGCAGCTTAGATGGCGGGAATCAGCCCCAGCATTTT
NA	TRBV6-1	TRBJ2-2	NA	CASSEAIVVTGELFF	TGTGCCAGCAGTGAAGCGATAGTGGTCACCGGGGAGCTGTTTTTT
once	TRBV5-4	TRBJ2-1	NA	CAIISYNEQFF	TGTGCCATCATCTCCTACAATGAGCAGTTCTTC
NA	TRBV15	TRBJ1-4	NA	CATSRDPLTATNEKLFF	TGTGCCACCAGCAGAGATCCCCTAACTGCAACTAATGAAAAACTGTTTTTT
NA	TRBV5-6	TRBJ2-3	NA	CASSLRVTDTQYF	TGTGCCAGCAGCTTGCGGGTCACAGATACGCAGTATTTT
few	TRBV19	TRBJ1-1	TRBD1	CASSTSRGTTEAFF	TGTGCCAGTAGTACCAGCAGGGGGACCACTGAAGCTTTCTTT
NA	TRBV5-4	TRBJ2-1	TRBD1	CASSTLKGSTGGLYNEQFF	TGTGCCAGCAGCACGTTGAAGGGCTCTACAGGGGGCCTATACAATGAGCAGTTCTTC
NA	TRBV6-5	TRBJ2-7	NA	CASRATGIYEQYF	TGTGCCAGCAGGGCAACAGGGATCTACGAGCAGTACTTC